One sample yielded the 14 T cell receptor beta chains listed below, sequenced in a study of T cells after yellow fever vaccination. TCRdb recomputed calls from the 5' RACE reads with MiXCR, one row per CDR3 protein. The sample shows approximately 240,000 distinct CDR3 sequences, approximately 3.6% of them seen only once. Sequences were derived from PBMCs, sampled 15 days after the yellow fever booster vaccination. All receptors come from a man aged 18 to 35 who received the YFV17D yellow fever vaccine.

This clonotype has at least ten counts. The rearrangement joins TRBV7-9 to TRBJ2-3; TRBD2 matches at 7 bases. The ends lost 5 bases at V and 0 bases at J; junction bases unmatched: 5. Germline loops: CDR1 SEHNR, CDR2 FQNEAQ (reference sequence). The CDR3 extends over 15 amino acids. CDR3 in DNA: TGTGCCAGCAGCCCCGGACTAGTGAGCACAGATACGCAGTATTTT. As protein: CASSPGLVSTDTQYF.

This clonotype was picked up many times. V usage is TRBV20-1 and J usage is TRBJ2-7, with 9 bases that match TRBD1. Germline assignment: CDR1 DFQATT and CDR2 SNEGSKA (reference sequence). V lost 1 base, J lost 4 bases, and 2 bases stayed unmatched. This CDR3 region has 13 residues. The CDR3 here is CSARVDRGYEQYV. CDR3 DNA sequence: TGCAGTGCTAGAGTGGACAGGGGATACGAGCAGTACGTC.

The table lists this clonotype with many counts. The rearrangement links TRBV28 to TRBJ2-1, with a possible D match to TRBD2 (5 bases). Germline V gene data show CDR1 as MDHEN and CDR2 as SYDVKM. V lost 5 bases and J lost 8, with 7 bases in between. The CDR3 runs 11 residues. DNA for the CDR3: TGTGCCAGCAGTAAGAGGGATGAGCAGTTCTTC. Its translation: CASSKRDEQFF.

In this sample, this clonotype turned up many times. The chain links TRBV4-1 to TRBJ2-3; D possibly corresponds to TRBD2 (5 bases). The CDR3 runs to 16 residues. Trimming took off 2 bases at V and 4 bases at J, with 16 bases between the two ends. CDR1 is MGHRA, CDR2 YSYEKL, per germline. The CDR3 DNA sequence: TGCGCCAGCAGCCAACAAGAGGGTGGGGTGTCAGATACGCAGTATTTT. Translating it yields CASSQQEGGVSDTQYF.

This clonotype was observed at least ten times. The chain joins TRBV12-3 or TRBV12-4 to TRBJ2-3; perhaps TRBD2 as D (6 bases). V was pared by 5 bases and J by 1 base, with 10 bases between. The CDR3 has 14 residues. The CDR3, as DNA: TGTGCCAGCAGTCCTTGGGGGGGCACAGATACGCAGTATTTT. This encodes CASSPWGGTDTQYF.

This clonotype was seen ten or more times. V is TRBV7-9 and J is TRBJ2-7; 11 positions match TRBD2. The germline gives CDR1 SEHNR, CDR2 FQNEAQ (reference sequence). The V segment lost 5 bases and the J segment 5 bases; nucleotides outside the gene matches: 8. This CDR3 has 15 residues. The CDR3 DNA reads TGTGCCAGCAGCCGACTAGCGGGGAGTCTCCACGAGCAGTACTTC. Residues: CASSRLAGSLHEQYF.

In this sample, this clonotype turned up many times. The chain uses TRBV12-3 or TRBV12-4 and TRBJ1-1; D call uncertain. This CDR3 has 13 residues. V was cut by 6 bases and J by 4 bases, with 12 bases left in between. The CDR3 here is CASRRLFSTEAFF. CDR3 sequence (DNA): TGTGCCAGCAGGCGACTCTTCTCCACTGAAGCTTTCTTT.

In its sample, this clonotype was seen many times. This chain uses TRBV3-1 with TRBJ2-1; 8 positions agree with TRBD1. The V segment lost 4 bases and the J segment 2 bases; nucleotides outside the gene matches: 10. The CDR3 sequence is 17 residues long. Germline V gene lookup returns CDR1 LGHDT and CDR2 YNNKEL (reference sequence). The CDR3 coding sequence is TGTGCCAGCAGCCTGATGACAGGGGCCCATCCCTACAATGAGCAGTTCTTC. Protein: CASSLMTGAHPYNEQFF.

This clonotype was counted ten times or more. V and J are TRBV5-1 and TRBJ1-5; D is unresolved. CDR1 is SGHRS and CDR2 is YFSETQ in the germline V gene. The CDR3 spans 14 residues. V was pared by 0 bases and J by 5 bases, with 9 bases between. Here the CDR3 DNA reads TGCGCCAGCAGCTTGGTCGGCGGGGATCAGCCCCAGCATTTT. The encoded protein is CASSLVGGDQPQHF.

This clonotype was seen many times. V gene TRBV29-1 combines with J gene TRBJ2-7; TRBD1 matches 7 bases. There are 15 residues in the CDR3. Germline V gene lookup returns CDR1 SQVTM and CDR2 ANQGSEA. The V segment lost 0 bases and the J segment 4 bases; nucleotides outside the gene matches: 9. The CDR3: CSVEDKRDRVYEQYF. The CDR3 DNA reads as TGCAGCGTTGAAGATAAAAGGGACAGAGTTTACGAGCAGTACTTC.

Many counts were recorded for this clonotype. CDR3 nucleotides: TGCAGTGCCTCGGGACTAGCAAGCACAGATACGCAGTATTTT. This gives the protein CSASGLASTDTQYF. V usage is TRBV20-1 and J usage is TRBJ2-3; 9 nucleotides align to TRBD2. The germline V gene has CDR1 DFQATT and CDR2 SNEGSKA (reference sequence). V was pared by 6 bases and J by 0 bases, with 4 bases of the junction left unmatched. The CDR3 has 14 residues.

This clonotype was found many times. The chain employs TRBV7-2 and TRBJ2-7; 8 bases map to TRBD2. Germline CDR1 is SGHTA and CDR2 is FQGNSA. Trimming took 1 base from V and 3 from J; bases not matched to a gene: 5. CDR3 size: 15 residues. The DNA for the CDR3 is TGTGCCAGCAGCTTAGGCGGGGGGCGCGTCTACGAGCAGTACTTC. Amino acids: CASSLGGGRVYEQYF.

This clonotype was picked up many times. The genes are TRBV5-5 and TRBJ2-7, with a possible D match to TRBD2 (6 bases). This CDR3 comprises 13 residues. From germline, CDR1 is SGHKS and CDR2 YYEKEE (reference sequence). The germline V and J ends were trimmed by 7 bases and 0 bases, with 11 bases remaining between them. The CDR3, as DNA: TGTGCCAGCGGGGCCGGGAGCTCCTACGAGCAGTACTTC. Its protein is CASGAGSSYEQYF.

This clonotype was found many times. The V and J genes are TRBV19 and TRBJ1-1; D gene uncertain. The CDR3 runs to 13 residues. The germline V gene has CDR1 LNHDA and CDR2 SQIVND (reference sequence). With 11 bases removed from V and 0 bases from J, the gap between germline ends came to 13 bases. This CDR3 is CAATEALNTEAFF. The CDR3 coding sequence is TGTGCCGCCACGGAAGCTCTGAACACTGAAGCTTTCTTT.